This is a list of T cell receptor beta chains from one sample in a study of HIV-infected patients and healthy controls. MiXCR, applied by TCRdb to the 5' RACE reads, yields one record per CDR3 protein. The sample lists a few thousand distinct CDR3 sequences; approximately 9.7% were seen once. The sequenced sample was blood, obtained during antiretroviral therapy. The receptors originated from an adult with HIV infection. Each CDR3 is given without its conserved first and last residue.

TRBJ2-1,TRBV10-3,AISDISRTPLYNEQF
TRBJ1-2,TRBV12-3/TRBV12-4,ASSLRLETYT
TRBJ2-1,TRBV12-3/TRBV12-4,ASSPLVAQGYNEQF
TRBJ2-7,TRBV27,ASSRTSGRAGVYEQY
TRBJ2-1,TRBV6-1,ASSESLSGSYNEQF
TRBJ1-1,TRBV11-2,ASSFKFNTEAF
TRBJ2-7,TRBV4-2,ASSQGGVSYEQY
TRBJ1-1,TRBV6-6,ASSYRAENTEAF
TRBJ2-1,TRBV4-1,ASSQEAVLAGREQF
TRBJ1-5,TRBV25-1,ASSEFDQPQH
TRBJ2-1,TRBV4-2,ASSQEASGSYNEQF
TRBJ2-2,TRBV5-4,ASSRGQVGNTGELF
TRBJ1-5,TRBV5-1,ASSLSGGNQPQH
TRBJ2-1,TRBV7-2,ASRSRGVEQF
TRBJ1-5,TRBV7-9,ASSLGGAPSNQPQH
TRBJ1-5,TRBV20-1,SAPPQTGSNQPQH
TRBJ2-1,TRBV2,ASLSEWGTGSYNEQF
TRBJ2-7,TRBV11-2,ASSLGRTVSSYEQY
TRBJ1-4,TRBV7-6,ASSISAGEKLF
TRBJ2-7,TRBV7-2,ASSLLWSGDEQY
TRBJ1-1,TRBV5-1,ASSEQGVGTEAF
TRBJ1-1,TRBV9,ASSTGQLTNTEAF
TRBJ2-3,TRBV3-1,ASSQTPRVTQY
TRBJ2-3,TRBV7-2,ASSLGISGGSDTQY
TRBJ1-4,TRBV6-5,ASSYSGTGYEKLF
TRBJ2-1,TRBV7-9,ASSSGGAFPNEQF
TRBJ1-1,TRBV7-8,ASSLGDRGPEAF
TRBJ2-7,TRBV18,ASSPRTSGSYEQY
TRBJ2-1,TRBV20-1,SAGLERIIPGQGFTDEQF
TRBJ2-5,TRBV5-1,ASSIGQGAVGETQY
TRBJ1-5,TRBV7-8,ASSLAGGSNQPQH
TRBJ2-7,TRBV6-6,ASTTTGSWEQY
TRBJ1-2,TRBV7-8,ASSLGGGIYGYT
TRBJ1-3,TRBV6-5,ASSPQGGTSGNTIY
TRBJ1-2,TRBV7-2,ASSRSYYEGYT
TRBJ2-7,TRBV20-1,SARDQKRLSYEQY
TRBJ1-5,TRBV6-2/TRBV6-3,ASSIGTGYSNQPQH